The present TCR beta chain was sequenced within a study of T cells in Graves' hyperthyroidism and ophthalmopathy. Study-wide points: Model predictions of ophthalmopathy came a median about 6.3 months before onset.

Patients with uncontrolled infections, other autoimmune diseases, pregnancy or lactation were excluded. Trimming cost V 2 bases and J 8 bases; bases outside gene matches: 4. The CDR3 covers 15 residues. Germline V gene sequence: CDR1 ENHRY, CDR2 SYGVKD. TCR beta CDR3 region amplification was performed from RNA transcripts. Researchers ran a first-round RT-PCR on the TCR CDR3 using the HTBI primer set. TCRdb re-called the multiplex PCR reads with MiXCR, one entry per CDR3 protein. This sample yields roughly 510,000 distinct CDR3 sequences, of which around 43% are seen a single time; about 43% belongs to the top ten. A word on this clonotype: The target antigen is unknown.

The chain has TRBV10-3 and TRBJ1-6; TRBD1 matches at 9 bases. The material sequenced was peripheral blood or thyroid tissue (not recorded which). This TCR was sampled from an adult woman with Graves' disease, either hyperthyroidism or ophthalmopathy (not recorded which). The CDR3: CAISETGGSDSPLHF. CDR3 sequence (DNA): TGTGCCATCAGTGAGACAGGGGGCTCGGATTCACCCCTCCACTTT.